Listed below are T cell receptor beta chains from one sample, sequenced in a study of cytomegalovirus exposure and HLA in healthy donors. Some clones are missing from TCRdb's copy, which holds only in-frame ones; the method was immunoSEQ multiplex PCR. Among some 160,000 clones listed, approximately 80% were seen once. The sequenced material came from PBMCs. These receptors came from a young man in good health and CMV-seronegative. The CDR3 runs from the conserved cysteine through the conserved F or W. The order of the fields is V gene, D gene, CDR3 protein. The D gene is left open where the match is weak.

>TRBV9|TRBD2
CASSVSGDGDTQYF
>TRBV25-1|TRBD1
CATSTGVTNTGELFF
>TRBV5-1|.
CASSLPRESSGANVLTF
>TRBV4-3|TRBD2
CASSRLLAGEADTQYF
>TRBV5-1|.
CASSLHRGSYNSPLHF
>TRBV16|.
CASSQFTPDTQYF
>TRBV11-1|TRBD2
CASSSVTSGGTGELFF
>TRBV27|TRBD1
CASSLKQGGDTQYF
>TRBV5-1|TRBD2
CASSSRTSTATDTQYF
>TRBV2|TRBD1
CASSGEGADYEQYF
>TRBV25-1|TRBD1
CASSEYDRVGAFF
>TRBV7-9|.
CASSLGDSEGTQYF
>TRBV5-1|TRBD1
CASRSPQGAENTGELFF
>TRBV11-2|TRBD1
CASSLAGQGEAFF
>TRBV5-1|.
CASSRLEGTYEQYF
>TRBV19|.
CASTPLAPSPGESSYNEQFF
>TRBV6-5|.
CASSESAGANVLTF
>TRBV9|TRBD2
CASSVGAGEADEQFF
>TRBV27|.
CASSFSAGWDQPQHF
>TRBV19|TRBD2
CASSIAGPGMGGSKTKNIQYF
>TRBV7-9|.
CASSPGSETQYF
>TRBV30|TRBD2
CAWSSGTLLTGELFF
>TRBV5-1|TRBD1
CASSSPGQGSPDTGELFF
>TRBV7-2|.
CASSSTGRYSNQPQHF
>TRBV10-3|.
CAISERARAGGNPIYGYTF
>TRBV15|TRBD1
CATSRDPTGESGYTF
>TRBV7-8|.
CASSPSQLNYGYTF
>TRBV10-3|.
CAIRDLQGGPDTQYF
>TRBV7-9|TRBD1
CASSLGQGFGELFF
>TRBV6-1|TRBD1
CASTRDRVSGEQYF
>TRBV5-1|TRBD1
CASSLTRGSYNEQFF
>TRBV7-8|.
CASSSQTGRAEKLFF
>TRBV27|.
CATGQHYGYTF
>TRBV5-1|.
CASSPSLQVNTEAFF
>TRBV7-9|.
CASSLSVPSYEQYF
>TRBV15|.
CATSRDRAGVNTEAFF
>TRBV9|.
CASSVGGDHQPQHF
>TRBV5-4|TRBD2
CASSSSGAAYNEQFF
>TRBV6-5|.
CASSYSSGQLKETQYF
>TRBV28|TRBD1
CASSSPDRGGNTIYF
>TRBV28|.
CASSLFRGGYGYTF